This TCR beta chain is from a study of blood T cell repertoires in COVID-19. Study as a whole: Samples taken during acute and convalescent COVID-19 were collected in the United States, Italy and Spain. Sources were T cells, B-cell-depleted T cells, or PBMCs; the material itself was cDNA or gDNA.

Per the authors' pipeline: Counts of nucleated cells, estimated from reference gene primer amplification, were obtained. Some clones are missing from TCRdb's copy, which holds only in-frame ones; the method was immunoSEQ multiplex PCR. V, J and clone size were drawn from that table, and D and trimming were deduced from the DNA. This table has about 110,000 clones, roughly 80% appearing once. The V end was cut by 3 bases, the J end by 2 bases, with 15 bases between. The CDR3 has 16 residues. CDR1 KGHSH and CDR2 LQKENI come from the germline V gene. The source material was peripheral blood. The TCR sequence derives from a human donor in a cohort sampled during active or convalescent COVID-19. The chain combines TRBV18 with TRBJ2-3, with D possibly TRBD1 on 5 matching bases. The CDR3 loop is CASSPQGRTFTDTQYF. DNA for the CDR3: TGTGCCAGCTCACCTCAGGGCAGGACCTTCACAGATACGCAGTATTTT.